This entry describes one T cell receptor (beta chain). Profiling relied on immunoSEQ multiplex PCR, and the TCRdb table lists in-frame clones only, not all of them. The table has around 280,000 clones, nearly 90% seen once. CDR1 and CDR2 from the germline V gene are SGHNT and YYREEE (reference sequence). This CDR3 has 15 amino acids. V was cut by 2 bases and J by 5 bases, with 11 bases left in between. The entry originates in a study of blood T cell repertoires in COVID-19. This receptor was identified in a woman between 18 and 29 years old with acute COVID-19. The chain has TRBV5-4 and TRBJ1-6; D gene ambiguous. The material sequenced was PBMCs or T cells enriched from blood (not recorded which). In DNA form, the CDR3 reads TGTGCCAGCAGCTTTCCCCCGTCCCATAATTCACCCCTCCACTTT. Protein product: CASSFPPSHNSPLHF.